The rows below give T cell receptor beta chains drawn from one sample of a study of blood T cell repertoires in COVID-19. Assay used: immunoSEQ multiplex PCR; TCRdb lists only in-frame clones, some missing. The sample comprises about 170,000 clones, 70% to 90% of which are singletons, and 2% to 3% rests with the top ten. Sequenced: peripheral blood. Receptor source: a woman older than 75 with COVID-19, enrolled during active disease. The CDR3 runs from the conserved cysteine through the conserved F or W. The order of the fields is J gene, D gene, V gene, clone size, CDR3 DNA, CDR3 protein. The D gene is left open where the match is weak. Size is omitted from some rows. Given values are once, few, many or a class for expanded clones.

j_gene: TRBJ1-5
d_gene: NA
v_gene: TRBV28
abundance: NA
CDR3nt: TGTGCCAGCAGCCCCATGGACTATAGCAATCAGCCCCAGCATTTT
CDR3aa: CASSPMDYSNQPQHF

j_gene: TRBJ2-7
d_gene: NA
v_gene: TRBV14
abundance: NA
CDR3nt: TGTGCCAGCAGCCCCGACACTTCCTACGAGCAGTACTTC
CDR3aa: CASSPDTSYEQYF

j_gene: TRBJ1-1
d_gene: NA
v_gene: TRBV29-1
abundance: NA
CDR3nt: TGCAGCGTTGAAGATTGGGGTGTGCAGGGAGCTTTCTTT
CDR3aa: CSVEDWGVQGAFF

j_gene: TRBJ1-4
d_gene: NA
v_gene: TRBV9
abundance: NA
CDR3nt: TGTGCCAGCACCAGAGGGGCGGGATTAGGTGAAAAACTGTTTTTT
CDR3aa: CASTRGAGLGEKLFF

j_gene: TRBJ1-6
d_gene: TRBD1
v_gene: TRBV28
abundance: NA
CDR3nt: TGTGCCAGCAGCCCGGCGGGACAGGTCTATTCACCCCTCCACTTT
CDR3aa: CASSPAGQVYSPLHF

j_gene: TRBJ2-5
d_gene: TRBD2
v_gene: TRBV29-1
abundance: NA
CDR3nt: TGCAGCTTCGGGAGGGCCCAAGAGACCCAGTACTTC
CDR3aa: CSFGRAQETQYF

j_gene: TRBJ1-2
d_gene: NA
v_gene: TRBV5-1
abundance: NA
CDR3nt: TGCGCCAGCAGCAGGGCAATGGAGGATGGCTACACCTTC
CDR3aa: CASSRAMEDGYTF

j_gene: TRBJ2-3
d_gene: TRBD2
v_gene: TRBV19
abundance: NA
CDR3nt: TGTGCCAGCGACGGACTAGCAGGAGCGACAGATACGCAGTATTTT
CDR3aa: CASDGLAGATDTQYF

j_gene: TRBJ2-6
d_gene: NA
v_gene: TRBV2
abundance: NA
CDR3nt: TGTGCCAGCAGGGGGCGCGCCGGGGCCAACGTCCTGACTTTC
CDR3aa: CASRGRAGANVLTF

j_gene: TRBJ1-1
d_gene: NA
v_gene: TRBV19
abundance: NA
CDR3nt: TGTGCCAGTAGTATCCAGAACACTGAAGCTTTCTTT
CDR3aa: CASSIQNTEAFF

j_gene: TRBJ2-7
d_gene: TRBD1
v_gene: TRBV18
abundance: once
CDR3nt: TGTGCCAGCTCACTATTCACAGGGGGCGCAGACAACGAGCAGTACTTC
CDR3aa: CASSLFTGGADNEQYF

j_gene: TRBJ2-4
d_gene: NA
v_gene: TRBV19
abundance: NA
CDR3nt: TGTGCCAGTACCCCCGAGGCCAAAAACATTCAGTACTTC
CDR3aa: CASTPEAKNIQYF

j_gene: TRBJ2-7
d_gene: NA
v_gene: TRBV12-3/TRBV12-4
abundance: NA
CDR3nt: TGTGCCAGCAGTTACTACTCCTACGAGCAGTACTTC
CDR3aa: CASSYYSYEQYF

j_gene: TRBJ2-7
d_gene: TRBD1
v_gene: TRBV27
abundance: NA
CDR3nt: TGTGCCAGCAGTTTACGAGTGGACAGGGGTTCCTACGAGCAGTACTTC
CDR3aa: CASSLRVDRGSYEQYF

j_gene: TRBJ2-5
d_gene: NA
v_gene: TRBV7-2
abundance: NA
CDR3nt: TGTGCCAGCAGCTTAACGTTAACGAGAGAGACCCAGTACTTC
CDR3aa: CASSLTLTRETQYF

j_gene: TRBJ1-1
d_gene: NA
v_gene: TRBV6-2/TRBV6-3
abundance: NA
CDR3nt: TGTGCCAGCAGTTCTAGACCGGGAACCATCATGAACACTGAAGCTTTCTTT
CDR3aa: CASSSRPGTIMNTEAFF

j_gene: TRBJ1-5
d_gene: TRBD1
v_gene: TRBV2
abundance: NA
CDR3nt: TGTGCCAGCAGTCCACAGGGGCTTAGGAGTCAGCCCCAGCATTTT
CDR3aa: CASSPQGLRSQPQHF

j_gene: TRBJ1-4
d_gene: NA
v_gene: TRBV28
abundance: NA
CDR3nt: TGTGCCAGCAGTTTCCCTCCGGGGCCAGCGGGTGAAAAACTGTTTTTT
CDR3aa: CASSFPPGPAGEKLFF

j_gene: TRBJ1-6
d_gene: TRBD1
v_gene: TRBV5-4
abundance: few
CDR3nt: TGTGCCAGCAGCCCCGGACAGGGGTCGACGAGTTCACCCCTCCACTTT
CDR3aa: CASSPGQGSTSSPLHF

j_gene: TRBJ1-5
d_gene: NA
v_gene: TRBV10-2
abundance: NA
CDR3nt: TGCGCCAGCAGTATAGATAGCAATCAGCCCCAGCATTTT
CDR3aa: CASSIDSNQPQHF

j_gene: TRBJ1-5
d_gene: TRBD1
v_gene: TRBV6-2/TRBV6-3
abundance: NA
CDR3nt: TGTGCCAGCAGCCCAGCAGGTACCGGGACAGGGGGCGATCAGCCCCAGCATTTT
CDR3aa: CASSPAGTGTGGDQPQHF

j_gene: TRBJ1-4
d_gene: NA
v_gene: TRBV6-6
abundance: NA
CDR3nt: TGTGCCAGCAGTTACTTGACAGGCAGTAATGAAAAACTGTTTTTT
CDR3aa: CASSYLTGSNEKLFF

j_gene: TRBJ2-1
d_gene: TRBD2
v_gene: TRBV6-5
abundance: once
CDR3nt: TGTGCCAGCAGACGTCGGGGGGGTGAGCAGTTCTTC
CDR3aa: CASRRRGGEQFF

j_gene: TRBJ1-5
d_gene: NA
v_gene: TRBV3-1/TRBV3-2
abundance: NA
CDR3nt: TGTGCCAGCAGCCTGGGACAAAGCAATCAGCCCCAGCATTTT
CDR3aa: CASSLGQSNQPQHF

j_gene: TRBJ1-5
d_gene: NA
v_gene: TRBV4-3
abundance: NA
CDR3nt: TGCGCCAGCAGCCAAGATTGGGGGGGGCGGCAGCCCCAGCATTTT
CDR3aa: CASSQDWGGRQPQHF

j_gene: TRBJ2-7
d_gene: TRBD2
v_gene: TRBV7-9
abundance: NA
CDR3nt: TGTGCCAGCAGCTCCGTCGGGACCTACGGACTAGCTACCTCCTACGAGCAGTACTTC
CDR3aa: CASSSVGTYGLATSYEQYF

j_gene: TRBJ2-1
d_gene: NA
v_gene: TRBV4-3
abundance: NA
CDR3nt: TGCGCCAGCAGCCCCCAGGGGTACAATGAGCAGTTCTTC
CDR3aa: CASSPQGYNEQFF

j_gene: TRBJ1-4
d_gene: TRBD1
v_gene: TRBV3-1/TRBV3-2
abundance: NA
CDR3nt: TGTGCCAGCAGCGAGACAGGGGGAATGGGAAAACTGTTTTTT
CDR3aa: CASSETGGMGKLFF

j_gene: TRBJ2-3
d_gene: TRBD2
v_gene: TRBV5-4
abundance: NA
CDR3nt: TGTGCCAGCATTGCGGGAGGCTCATTCGGAGATACGCAGTATTTT
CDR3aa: CASIAGGSFGDTQYF

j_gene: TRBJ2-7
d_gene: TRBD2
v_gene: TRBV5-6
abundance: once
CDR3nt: TGTGCCAGCAGCTTGTTTAGCGGGAGAGGTTCCTACGAGCAGTACTTC
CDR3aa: CASSLFSGRGSYEQYF

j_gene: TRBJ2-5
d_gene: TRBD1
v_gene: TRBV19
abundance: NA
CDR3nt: TGTGCCAGTAGTACAGACAGGGGAGAGACCCAGTACTTC
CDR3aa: CASSTDRGETQYF

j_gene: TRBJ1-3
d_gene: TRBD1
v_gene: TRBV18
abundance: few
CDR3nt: TGTGCCAGCTCACCGAAGGGACAGAGCTCTGGAAACACCATATATTTT
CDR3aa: CASSPKGQSSGNTIYF

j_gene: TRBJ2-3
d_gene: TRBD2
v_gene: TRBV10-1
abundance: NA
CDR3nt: TGCGCCAGCAGTGTTTTCCCTTTTAGCGGGAATCCCCCCACAGATACGCAGTATTTT
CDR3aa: CASSVFPFSGNPPTDTQYF

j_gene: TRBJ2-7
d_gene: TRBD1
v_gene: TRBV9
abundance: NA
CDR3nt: TGTGCCAGCAGCGTAGCGGGGACAGATACCCACGAGCAGTACTTC
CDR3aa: CASSVAGTDTHEQYF

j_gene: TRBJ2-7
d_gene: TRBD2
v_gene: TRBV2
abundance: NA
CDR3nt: TGTGCCAGCGTTCGACTAGCGGGAGAACCCCACGAGCAGTACTTC
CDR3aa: CASVRLAGEPHEQYF

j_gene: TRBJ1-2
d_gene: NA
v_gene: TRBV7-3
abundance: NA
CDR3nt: TGTGCCAGCAGCTTAAGCGGAAGAGTCGGCTACACCTTC
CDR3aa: CASSLSGRVGYTF

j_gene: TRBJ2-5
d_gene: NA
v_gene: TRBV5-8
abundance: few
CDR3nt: TGTGCCAGCAGCCGCACGACAGTCAGACGGGAGACCCAGTACTTC
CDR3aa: CASSRTTVRRETQYF

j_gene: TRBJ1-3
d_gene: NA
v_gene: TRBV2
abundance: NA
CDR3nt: TGTGCCAGCCTCTGGAGCCCTGGAAACACCATATATTTT
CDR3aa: CASLWSPGNTIYF

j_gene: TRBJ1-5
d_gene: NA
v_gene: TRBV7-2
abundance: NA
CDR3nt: TGTGCCAGCAGCGGGGGGAGAGGGGGCAATCAGCCCCAGCATTTT
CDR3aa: CASSGGRGGNQPQHF

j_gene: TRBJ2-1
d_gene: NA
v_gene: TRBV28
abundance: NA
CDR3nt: TGTGCCAATCCCCCCCCAGGCCTTTTGCAGTTCTTC
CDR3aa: CANPPPGLLQFF

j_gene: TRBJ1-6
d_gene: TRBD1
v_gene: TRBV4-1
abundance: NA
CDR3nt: TGCGCCAGCAGCCCACCGACAGGGTCCAATTCACCCCTCCACTTT
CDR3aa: CASSPPTGSNSPLHF

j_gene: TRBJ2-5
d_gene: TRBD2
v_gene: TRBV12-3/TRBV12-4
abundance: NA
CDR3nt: TGTGCCAGCAGTCCTAGCGGGATGACGACCCAGTACTTC
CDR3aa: CASSPSGMTTQYF

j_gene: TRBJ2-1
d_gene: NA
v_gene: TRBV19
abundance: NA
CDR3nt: TGTGCCAGTAGTATGTCTGGGCAGGGGGGATACAATGAGCAGTTCTTC
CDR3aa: CASSMSGQGGYNEQFF

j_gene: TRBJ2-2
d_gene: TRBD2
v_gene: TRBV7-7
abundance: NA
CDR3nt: TGTGCCAGCAGCTCCCGGGGAGGGATGAACACCGGGGAGCTGTTTTTT
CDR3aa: CASSSRGGMNTGELFF

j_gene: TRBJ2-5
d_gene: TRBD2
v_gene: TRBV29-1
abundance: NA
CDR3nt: TGCAGCGTTGACTACTCTAGCGGGGGACAAGAGACCCAGTACTTC
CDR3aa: CSVDYSSGGQETQYF

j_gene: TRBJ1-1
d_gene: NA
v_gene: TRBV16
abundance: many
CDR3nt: TGTGCCAGCAGCCAATACCAGAGGGGGAGTGAGACTGAAGCTTTCTTT
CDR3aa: CASSQYQRGSETEAFF

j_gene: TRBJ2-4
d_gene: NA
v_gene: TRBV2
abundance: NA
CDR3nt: TGTGCCAGCAGTGAAGCAGGACTGGTCTTAGCCAAAAACATTCAGTACTTC
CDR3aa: CASSEAGLVLAKNIQYF

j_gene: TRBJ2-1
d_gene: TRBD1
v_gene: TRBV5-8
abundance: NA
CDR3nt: TGTGCCAGCAGCCGAAACCGAGGAAAGACAGGGGGCACTGAGCAGTTCTTC
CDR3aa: CASSRNRGKTGGTEQFF

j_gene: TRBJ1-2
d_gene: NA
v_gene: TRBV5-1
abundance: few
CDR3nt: TGCGCCAGCAGCCCCCGCCGGGACACCTTTGGCTATGGCTACACCTTC
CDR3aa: CASSPRRDTFGYGYTF

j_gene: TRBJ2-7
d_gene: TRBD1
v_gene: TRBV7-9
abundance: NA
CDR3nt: TGTGCCAGCAGTAATCCGGGACAGGGCTCCTACGAGCAGTACTTC
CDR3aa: CASSNPGQGSYEQYF

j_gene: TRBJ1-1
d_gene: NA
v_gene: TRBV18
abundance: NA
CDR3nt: TGTGCCAGCTCACTGGAAGCCACAGGGTACGCTGAAGCTTTCTTT
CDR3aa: CASSLEATGYAEAFF